These T cell receptor beta chains were read from a single sample in a study of blood T cell repertoires in COVID-19. Clones were read by immunoSEQ multiplex PCR, and TCRdb kept only the in-frame ones, dropping some. The table shows approximately 500,000 clones, with around 90% occurring only once. Input material: peripheral blood. These receptor sequences come from a woman in her fifties or sixties with COVID-19, enrolled during active disease. Each CDR3 is given with its conserved first and last residue. D genes are given only for firm matches. Rows give clone size only sometimes, using once, few, many, or a class for an expanded clone.

CDR3 length,D gene,J gene,V gene,clone size,CDR3 protein,CDR3 DNA
12,.,TRBJ1-2,TRBV2,.,CASTPDSYGYTF,TGTGCCAGCACCCCGGACAGCTATGGCTACACCTTC
17,.,TRBJ2-3,TRBV27,.,CASSSKPRGPITDTQYF,TGTGCCAGCAGTTCCAAACCCAGGGGACCTATCACAGATACGCAGTATTTT
15,.,TRBJ1-5,TRBV19,.,CASSIGRANNQPQHF,TGTGCCAGTAGTATAGGCAGGGCCAACAATCAGCCCCAGCATTTT
14,.,TRBJ1-4,TRBV5-6,once,CASSLPGSSEKLFF,TGTGCCAGCAGCTTGCCGGGATCCAGCGAAAAACTGTTTTTT
12,TRBD2,TRBJ2-5,TRBV2,.,CATRTSQETQYF,TGTGCCACCAGGACTAGCCAAGAGACCCAGTACTTC
16,.,TRBJ2-7,TRBV21-1,.,CASSENRDLGTYEQYF,TGTGCCAGCAGCGAGAACCGGGACTTGGGGACCTACGAGCAGTACTTC
14,.,TRBJ1-2,TRBV14,.,CASSQLFSRDGYTF,TGTGCCAGCAGCCAACTTTTTTCACGGGATGGCTACACCTTC
13,TRBD1,TRBJ1-2,TRBV6-5,.,CASGWTGSYGYTF,TGTGCCAGCGGATGGACAGGGAGTTATGGCTACACCTTC
13,.,TRBJ1-5,TRBV30,.,CAWSTGLDQPQHF,TGTGCCTGGAGTACGGGGTTGGATCAGCCCCAGCATTTT
14,.,TRBJ2-5,TRBV5-1,few,CASTTLEGKETQYF,TGCGCCAGCACCACTCTGGAGGGGAAAGAGACCCAGTACTTC
15,TRBD1,TRBJ1-2,TRBV19,.,CASSPDRDSYYGYTF,TGTGCCAGTAGTCCTGACCGGGACAGCTACTATGGCTACACCTTC
14,.,TRBJ2-3,TRBV5-6,.,CASSLDGGTDTQYF,TGTGCCAGCAGCTTGGATGGGGGGACAGATACGCAGTATTTT
12,.,TRBJ1-1,TRBV5-1,.,CASSSENTEAFF,TGCGCCAGCAGCTCAGAGAACACTGAAGCTTTCTTT
15,.,TRBJ1-4,TRBV4-1,once,CASSQDRAGNEKLFF,TGCGCCAGCAGCCAAGATAGGGCAGGGAATGAAAAACTGTTTTTT
19,TRBD1,TRBJ2-4,TRBV5-4,.,CASSWGDRAEELAKNIQYF,TGTGCCAGCAGCTGGGGGGACAGGGCAGAAGAACTAGCCAAAAACATTCAGTACTTC
16,TRBD1,TRBJ1-5,TRBV7-8,.,CASSFRRDRGEQPQHF,TGTGCCAGCAGCTTCCGTAGGGACAGGGGGGAGCAGCCCCAGCATTTT
14,.,TRBJ1-2,TRBV10-2,.,CASSGLDSTYGYTF,TGCGCCAGCAGTGGGTTGGACAGTACCTATGGCTACACCTTC
18,.,TRBJ1-5,TRBV7-2,.,CASSLNTVRGLVNQPQHF,TGTGCCAGCAGCCTAAATACCGTCAGAGGGCTTGTCAATCAGCCCCAGCATTTT
16,TRBD1,TRBJ1-2,TRBV15,.,CATSRVGQGEFYGYTF,TGTGCCACCAGCAGAGTTGGGCAGGGGGAGTTCTATGGCTACACCTTC
15,.,TRBJ2-1,TRBV30,.,CAWSVRSSSYNEQFF,TGTGCCTGGAGTGTACGATCCAGCTCCTACAATGAGCAGTTCTTC
13,TRBD2,TRBJ2-4,TRBV28,.,CASSFGGGNIQYF,TGTGCCAGCAGTTTCGGCGGGGGGAACATTCAGTACTTC
15,.,TRBJ1-6,TRBV6-1,.,CASSELDIRNSPLHF,TGTGCCAGCAGTGAATTGGACATTCGAAATTCACCCCTCCACTTT
14,.,TRBJ1-1,TRBV6-5,.,CASRDSGLNTEAFF,TGTGCCAGCAGGGACAGCGGCCTGAACACTGAAGCTTTCTTT
15,TRBD2,TRBJ2-7,TRBV7-2,.,CASSLRLAGPYEQYF,TGTGCCAGCAGCCTGCGACTAGCGGGTCCCTACGAGCAGTACTTC
14,.,TRBJ1-6,TRBV10-3,once,CAISGGGVQSPLHF,TGTGCCATCAGTGGGGGAGGGGTCCAATCACCCCTCCACTTT
15,.,TRBJ1-2,TRBV5-6,.,CASSPPRREPYGYTF,TGTGCCAGCAGCCCTCCGAGGCGGGAGCCCTATGGCTACACCTTC
15,TRBD2,TRBJ2-7,TRBV3-1/TRBV3-2,.,CASSTPLAGAGEQYF,TGTGCCAGCAGCACCCCTCTAGCGGGGGCGGGAGAGCAGTACTTC
13,.,TRBJ1-1,TRBV3-1/TRBV3-2,.,CASSTQVRGEAFF,TGTGCCAGCAGCACACAAGTCCGAGGTGAAGCTTTCTTT
15,.,TRBJ1-1,TRBV5-1,.,CASSWGTGENTEAFF,TGCGCCAGCAGCTGGGGTACGGGAGAGAACACTGAAGCTTTCTTT
15,.,TRBJ1-2,TRBV6-6,.,CASSYIGGAGYGYTF,TGTGCCAGCAGTTATATTGGGGGGGCGGGCTATGGCTACACCTTC
14,.,TRBJ1-4,TRBV5-1,.,CASSPGMGNEKLFF,TGCGCCAGCAGCCCCGGGATGGGTAATGAAAAACTGTTTTTT
14,TRBD1,TRBJ1-6,TRBV6-6,few,CASTTQGAYSPLHF,TGTGCCAGCACCACCCAGGGGGCGTACTCACCCCTCCACTTT
19,.,TRBJ2-1,TRBV7-8,.,CASSSKFVGAAGGKDEQFF,TGTGCCAGCAGCTCAAAGTTTGTGGGGGCGGCAGGGGGGAAAGATGAGCAGTTCTTC
11,.,TRBJ2-7,TRBV30,.,CAWSLAYEQYF,TGTGCCTGGAGTCTAGCCTACGAGCAGTACTTC
14,.,TRBJ1-3,TRBV5-6,.,CASSSGGVGNTIYF,TGTGCCAGCAGCAGTGGGGGGGTCGGAAACACCATATATTTT
15,.,TRBJ2-4,TRBV6-5,.,CASSYSGQSGDIQYF,TGTGCCAGCAGTTACTCTGGACAGTCTGGGGACATTCAGTACTTC
14,.,TRBJ2-7,TRBV6-1,.,CASSEGVGELEQYF,TGTGCCAGCAGTGAAGGGGTGGGAGAGCTCGAGCAGTACTTC
13,TRBD1,TRBJ2-5,TRBV6-4,.,CASSRGQGETQYF,TGTGCCAGCAGCAGGGGGCAGGGAGAGACCCAGTACTTC
16,TRBD2,TRBJ2-1,TRBV30,.,CAWSGSSSGDYNEQFF,TGTGCCTGGAGTGGGTCGTCTAGCGGGGACTACAATGAGCAGTTCTTC
14,.,TRBJ1-6,TRBV9,.,CASSLSGGWNPLHF,TGTGCCAGCAGCCTCTCGGGGGGTTGGAATCCCCTCCACTTT
14,TRBD1,TRBJ1-2,TRBV18,.,CASSPSAGQDGYTF,TGTGCCAGCTCACCCTCCGCGGGACAGGACGGCTACACCTTC
16,TRBD2,TRBJ2-1,TRBV18,.,CASSLLSGEPYNEQFF,TGTGCCAGCTCATTACTTAGCGGGGAACCCTACAATGAGCAGTTCTTC
13,.,TRBJ2-3,TRBV2,.,CASSELSADTQYF,TGTGCCAGCAGTGAACTATCCGCAGATACGCAGTATTTT
12,.,TRBJ2-7,TRBV6-5,once,CASSPYSLEQYF,TGTGCCAGCAGTCCCTACAGCCTCGAGCAGTACTTC
12,.,TRBJ2-7,TRBV9,.,CASSVFSGEQYF,TGTGCCAGCAGCGTATTCTCAGGCGAGCAGTACTTC
13,.,TRBJ2-2,TRBV5-4,.,CASLVRDTGELFF,TGTGCCAGTCTTGTAAGAGACACCGGGGAGCTGTTTTTT
13,.,TRBJ1-1,TRBV15,.,CATSMQGNTEAFF,TGTGCCACCAGCATGCAGGGCAACACTGAAGCTTTCTTT
14,TRBD1,TRBJ2-7,TRBV5-6,.,CASSLGTGTYEQYF,TGTGCCAGCAGCTTAGGGACAGGGACCTACGAGCAGTACTTC
13,.,TRBJ2-2,TRBV5-1,.,CASSQGTSGELFF,TGCGCCAGCAGCCAGGGGACATCCGGGGAGCTGTTTTTT
14,.,TRBJ2-1,TRBV27,.,CASRPGTRYNEQFF,TGTGCCAGCAGACCCGGGACACGGTACAATGAGCAGTTCTTC
15,.,TRBJ1-6,TRBV19,once,CASSISSSYNSPLHF,TGTGCCAGTAGTATCTCGAGCTCCTATAATTCACCCCTCCACTTT
12,.,TRBJ1-1,TRBV28,.,CASSFSNTEAFF,TGTGCCAGCAGTTTTAGTAACACTGAAGCTTTCTTT
15,TRBD1,TRBJ1-2,TRBV9,once,CASSAGTGFSDGYTF,TGTGCCAGCAGCGCCGGGACAGGGTTTAGTGACGGCTACACCTTC